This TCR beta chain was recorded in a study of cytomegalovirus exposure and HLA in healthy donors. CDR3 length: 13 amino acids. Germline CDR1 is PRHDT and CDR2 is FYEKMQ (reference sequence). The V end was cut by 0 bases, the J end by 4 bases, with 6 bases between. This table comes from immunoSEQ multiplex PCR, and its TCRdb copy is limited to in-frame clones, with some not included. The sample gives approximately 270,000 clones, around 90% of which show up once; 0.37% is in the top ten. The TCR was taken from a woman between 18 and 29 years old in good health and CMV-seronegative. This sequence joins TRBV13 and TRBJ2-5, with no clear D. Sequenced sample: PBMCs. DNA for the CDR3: TGTGCCAGCAGCTTAGGAGGCGGAGAGACCCAGTACTTC. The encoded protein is CASSLGGGETQYF.